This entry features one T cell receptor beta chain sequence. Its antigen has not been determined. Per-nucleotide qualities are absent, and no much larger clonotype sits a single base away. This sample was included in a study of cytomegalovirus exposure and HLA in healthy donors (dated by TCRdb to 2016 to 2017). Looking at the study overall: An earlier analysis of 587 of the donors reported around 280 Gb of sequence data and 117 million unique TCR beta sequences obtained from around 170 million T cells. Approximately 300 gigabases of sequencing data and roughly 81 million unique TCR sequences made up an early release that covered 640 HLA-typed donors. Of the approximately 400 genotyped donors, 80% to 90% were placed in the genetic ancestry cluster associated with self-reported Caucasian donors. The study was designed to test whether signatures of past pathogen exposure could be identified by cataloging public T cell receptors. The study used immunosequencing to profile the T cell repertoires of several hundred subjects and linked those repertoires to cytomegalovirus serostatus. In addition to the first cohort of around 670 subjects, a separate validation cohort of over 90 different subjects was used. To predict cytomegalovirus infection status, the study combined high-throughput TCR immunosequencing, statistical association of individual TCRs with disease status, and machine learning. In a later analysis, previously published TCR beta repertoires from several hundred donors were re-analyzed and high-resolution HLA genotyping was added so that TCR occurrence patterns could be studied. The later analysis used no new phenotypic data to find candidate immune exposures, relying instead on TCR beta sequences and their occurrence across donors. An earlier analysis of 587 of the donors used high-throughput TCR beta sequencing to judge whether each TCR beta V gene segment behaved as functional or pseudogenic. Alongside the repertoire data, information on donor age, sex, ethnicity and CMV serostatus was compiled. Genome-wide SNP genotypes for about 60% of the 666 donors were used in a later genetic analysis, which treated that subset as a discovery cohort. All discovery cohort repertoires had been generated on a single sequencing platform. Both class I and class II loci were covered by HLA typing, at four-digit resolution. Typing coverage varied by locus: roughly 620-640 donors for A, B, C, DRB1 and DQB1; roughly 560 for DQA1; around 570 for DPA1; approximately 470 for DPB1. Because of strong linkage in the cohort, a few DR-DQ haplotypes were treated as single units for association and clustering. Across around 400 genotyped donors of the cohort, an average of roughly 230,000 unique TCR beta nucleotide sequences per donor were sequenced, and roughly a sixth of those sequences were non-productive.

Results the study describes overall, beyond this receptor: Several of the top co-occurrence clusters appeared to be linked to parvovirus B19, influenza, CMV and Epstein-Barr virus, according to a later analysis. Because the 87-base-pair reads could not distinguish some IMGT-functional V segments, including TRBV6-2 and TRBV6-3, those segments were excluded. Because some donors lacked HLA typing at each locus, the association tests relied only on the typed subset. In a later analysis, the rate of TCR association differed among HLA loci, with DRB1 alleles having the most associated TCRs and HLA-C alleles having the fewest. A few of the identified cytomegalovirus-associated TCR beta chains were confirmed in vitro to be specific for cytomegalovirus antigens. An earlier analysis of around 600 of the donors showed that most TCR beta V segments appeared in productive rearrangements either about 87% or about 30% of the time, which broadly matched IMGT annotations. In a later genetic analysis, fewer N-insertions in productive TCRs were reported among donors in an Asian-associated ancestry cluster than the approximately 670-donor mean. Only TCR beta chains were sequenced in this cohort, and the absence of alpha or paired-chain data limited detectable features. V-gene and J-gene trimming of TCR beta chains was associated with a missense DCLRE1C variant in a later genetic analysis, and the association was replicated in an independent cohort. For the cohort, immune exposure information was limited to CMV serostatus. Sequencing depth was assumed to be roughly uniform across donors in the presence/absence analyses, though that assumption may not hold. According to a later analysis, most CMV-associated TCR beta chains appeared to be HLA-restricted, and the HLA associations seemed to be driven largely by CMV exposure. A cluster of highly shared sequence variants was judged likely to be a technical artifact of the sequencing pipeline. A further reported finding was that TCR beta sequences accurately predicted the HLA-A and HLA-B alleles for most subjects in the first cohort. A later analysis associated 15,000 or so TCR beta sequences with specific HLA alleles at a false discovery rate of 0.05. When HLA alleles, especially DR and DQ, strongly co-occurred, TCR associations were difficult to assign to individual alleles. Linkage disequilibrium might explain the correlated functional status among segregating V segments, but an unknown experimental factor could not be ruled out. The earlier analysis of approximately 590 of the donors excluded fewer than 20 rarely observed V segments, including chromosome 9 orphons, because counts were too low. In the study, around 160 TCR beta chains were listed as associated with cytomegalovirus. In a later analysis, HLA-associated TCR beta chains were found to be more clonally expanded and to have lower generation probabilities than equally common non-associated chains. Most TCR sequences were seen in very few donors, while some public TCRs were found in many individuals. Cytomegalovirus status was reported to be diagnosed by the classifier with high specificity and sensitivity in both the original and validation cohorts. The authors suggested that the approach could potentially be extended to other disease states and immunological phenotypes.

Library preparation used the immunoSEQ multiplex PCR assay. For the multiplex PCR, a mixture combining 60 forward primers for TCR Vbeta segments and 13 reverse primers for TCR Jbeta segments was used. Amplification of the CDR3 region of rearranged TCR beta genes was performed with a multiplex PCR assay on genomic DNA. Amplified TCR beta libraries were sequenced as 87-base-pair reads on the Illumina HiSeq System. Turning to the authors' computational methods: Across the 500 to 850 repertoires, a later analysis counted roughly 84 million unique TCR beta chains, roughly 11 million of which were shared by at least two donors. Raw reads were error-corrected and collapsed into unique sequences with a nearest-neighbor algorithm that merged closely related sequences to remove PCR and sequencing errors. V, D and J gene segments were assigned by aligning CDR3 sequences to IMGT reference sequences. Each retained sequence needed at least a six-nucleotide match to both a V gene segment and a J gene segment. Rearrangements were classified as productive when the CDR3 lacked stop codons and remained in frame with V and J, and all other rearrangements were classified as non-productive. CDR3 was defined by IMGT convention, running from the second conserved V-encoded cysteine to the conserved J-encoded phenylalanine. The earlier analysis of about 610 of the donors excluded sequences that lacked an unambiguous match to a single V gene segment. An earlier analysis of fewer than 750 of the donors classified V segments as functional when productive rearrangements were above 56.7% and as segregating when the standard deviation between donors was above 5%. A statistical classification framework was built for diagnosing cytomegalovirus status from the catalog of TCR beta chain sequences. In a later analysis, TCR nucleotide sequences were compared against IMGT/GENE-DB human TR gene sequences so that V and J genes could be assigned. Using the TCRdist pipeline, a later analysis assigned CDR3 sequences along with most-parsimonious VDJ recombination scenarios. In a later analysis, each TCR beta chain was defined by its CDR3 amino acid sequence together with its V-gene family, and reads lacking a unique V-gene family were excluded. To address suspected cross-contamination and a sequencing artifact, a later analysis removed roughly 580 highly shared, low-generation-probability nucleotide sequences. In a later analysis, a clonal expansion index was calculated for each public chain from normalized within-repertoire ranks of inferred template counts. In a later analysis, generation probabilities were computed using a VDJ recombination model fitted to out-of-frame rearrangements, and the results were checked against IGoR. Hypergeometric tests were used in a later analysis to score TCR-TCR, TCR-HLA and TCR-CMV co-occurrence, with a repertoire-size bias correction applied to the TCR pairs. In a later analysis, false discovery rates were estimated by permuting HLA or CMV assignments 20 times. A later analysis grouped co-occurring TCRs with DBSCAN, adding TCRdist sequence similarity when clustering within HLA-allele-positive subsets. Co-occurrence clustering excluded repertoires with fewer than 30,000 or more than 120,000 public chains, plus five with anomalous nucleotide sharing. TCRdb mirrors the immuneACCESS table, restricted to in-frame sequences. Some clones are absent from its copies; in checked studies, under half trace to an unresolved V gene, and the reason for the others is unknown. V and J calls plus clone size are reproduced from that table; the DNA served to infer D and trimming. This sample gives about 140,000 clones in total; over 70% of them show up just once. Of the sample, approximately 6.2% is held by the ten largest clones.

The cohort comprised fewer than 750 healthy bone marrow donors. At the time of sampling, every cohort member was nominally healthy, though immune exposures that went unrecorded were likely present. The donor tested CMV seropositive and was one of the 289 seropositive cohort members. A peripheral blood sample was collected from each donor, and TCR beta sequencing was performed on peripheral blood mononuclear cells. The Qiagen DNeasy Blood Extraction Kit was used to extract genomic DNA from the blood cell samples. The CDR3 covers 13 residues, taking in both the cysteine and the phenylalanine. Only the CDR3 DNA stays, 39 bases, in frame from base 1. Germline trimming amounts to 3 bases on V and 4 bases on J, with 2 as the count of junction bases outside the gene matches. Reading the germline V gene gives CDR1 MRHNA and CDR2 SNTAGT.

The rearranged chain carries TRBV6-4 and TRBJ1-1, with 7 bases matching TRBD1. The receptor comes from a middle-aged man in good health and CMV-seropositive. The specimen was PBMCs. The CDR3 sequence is CASSERQGTEAFF. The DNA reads TGTGCCAGCAGTGAAAGACAGGGCACTGAAGCTTTCTTT.